This TCR beta chain comes out of a study of control samples from healthy donors and cancer patients. Assay: immunoSEQ multiplex PCR; the TCRdb copy retains only in-frame clones and omits some. The repertoire holds approximately 90,000 clones, with approximately 88% as singletons. This CDR3 is 19 amino acids long. V shed 1 base and J 5 bases; nucleotides not matched to a gene: 14. Germline assignment: CDR1 MGHRA and CDR2 YSYEKL. This clone was seen only once. The V gene is TRBV4-1, the J gene TRBJ1-4; 9 nucleotides align to TRBD1. This receptor was obtained from a man between 65 and 85 years old with lung cancer. The specimen was PBMCs. The CDR3 sequence: CASSQVAGTGKVANEKLFF. The CDR3 coding sequence is TGCGCCAGCAGCCAAGTGGCCGGGACAGGGAAGGTAGCGAATGAAAAACTGTTTTTT.